Listed below are T cell receptor beta chains from one sample, sequenced in a study of Graves' ophthalmopathy and Graves' hyperthyroidism. MiXCR, run by TCRdb on the multiplex PCR reads, gives a single entry per CDR3 protein. The table records approximately 1.2 million distinct CDR3 sequences, around a third of them present only once. The sample was peripheral blood or thyroid tissue (not recorded which). These receptors were collected from an adult man with Graves' hyperthyroidism. Each CDR3 is given with its conserved first and last residue. The D gene is left open where the match is weak. Not all rows give a size; the values are once, few, many and, for expanded clones, a class.

J: TRBJ2-6; size: -; V: TRBV10-3; D: TRBD2; DNA: TGTGCCATCAGTACGGCGGGAGCTTCTGGGGCCAACGTCCTGACTTTC; CDR3: CAISTAGASGANVLTF
J: TRBJ2-5; size: -; V: TRBV5-1; D: -; DNA: TGCGCCAGCAGGTTCGGACAGTACCAAGAGACCCAGTACTTC; CDR3: CASRFGQYQETQYF
J: TRBJ1-2; size: -; V: TRBV10-2; D: -; DNA: TGTGCCAGCAGTCCGCCCGACCCGAGCTATGGCTACACCTTC; CDR3: CASSPPDPSYGYTF
J: TRBJ1-2; size: many; V: TRBV6-1; D: -; DNA: TGTGCCAGCATCAAGGGTTTAAGCTATGGCTACACCTTC; CDR3: CASIKGLSYGYTF
J: TRBJ1-2; size: -; V: TRBV7-9; D: -; DNA: TGTGCCACCAGCCCCATGGACGTCCGGTTCGTGAATGGCTACACCTTC; CDR3: CATSPMDVRFVNGYTF
J: TRBJ2-2; size: -; V: TRBV2; D: TRBD1; DNA: TGTGCCAGCAGTGACCCCGGGACAGGTAGCACCGGGGAGCTGTTTTTT; CDR3: CASSDPGTGSTGELFF
J: TRBJ2-5; size: -; V: TRBV7-7; D: TRBD2; DNA: TGTGCCGGCAGCTTAGAGAGGACTAGCGGGGGACGGGAGACCCAGTACTTC; CDR3: CAGSLERTSGGRETQYF
J: TRBJ2-7; size: once; V: TRBV5-1; D: -; DNA: TGCGCCAGCAGCCCGGACGCGGGTACAGGGAACTTC; CDR3: CASSPDAGTGNF
J: TRBJ2-5; size: many; V: TRBV7-2; D: -; DNA: TGTGCCAGCAGCACCCAACAGGGAGGAGGCCAAGAGACCCAGTACTTC; CDR3: CASSTQQGGGQETQYF
J: TRBJ1-2; size: many; V: TRBV10-3; D: -; DNA: TGTGCCATCAGTGAACACTACAACTATGGCTACACCTTC; CDR3: CAISEHYNYGYTF
J: TRBJ2-2; size: few; V: TRBV2; D: -; DNA: TGTGCCACTGCGCTTAGGGCGCTAAACGCGAACACCGGGGAGCTGTTTTTT; CDR3: CATALRALNANTGELFF
J: TRBJ2-7; size: many; V: TRBV29-1; D: TRBD2; DNA: TGCAGCGTTGGAATAGCGGGCGGTGGGGAGCAGTACTTC; CDR3: CSVGIAGGGEQYF
J: TRBJ2-2; size: -; V: TRBV11-2; D: TRBD2; DNA: TGTGCCAGCAGCCTAAAACTAGCGGGGGTGGCCGGGGAGCTGTTTTTT; CDR3: CASSLKLAGVAGELFF
J: TRBJ1-4; size: many; V: TRBV20-1; D: -; DNA: TGCAGTGCTAAGAACAGCTATAATGAAAAACTGTTTTTT; CDR3: CSAKNSYNEKLFF
J: TRBJ1-2; size: -; V: TRBV2; D: -; DNA: TGTGCCTCCGAGGAAGCGGGGTATGGCTACACCTTC; CDR3: CASEEAGYGYTF
J: TRBJ1-2; size: many; V: TRBV2; D: -; DNA: TGTGCCAGCAGGGGGGGACGTGCTCCGGAATATGGCTACACCTTC; CDR3: CASRGGRAPEYGYTF
J: TRBJ2-5; size: -; V: TRBV7-2; D: TRBD2; DNA: TGCGCCAGCAGCCCAATAGCGGGCAAACAAGAGGCCCAGTACTTC; CDR3: CASSPIAGKQEAQYF
J: TRBJ2-7; size: -; V: TRBV7-6; D: -; DNA: TGTGCCAGCAGCTTGTTCGTCCAGGACTCGAACTACGAGCAGTACTTC; CDR3: CASSLFVQDSNYEQYF
J: TRBJ1-2; size: many; V: TRBV2; D: -; DNA: TGTGCCAGCCGGGACGGACCGAGCTATGGCTACACCTTC; CDR3: CASRDGPSYGYTF
J: TRBJ2-5; size: many; V: TRBV19; D: TRBD1; DNA: TGTGCCAGTAGCCGGGACAGGATACAAGAGACCCAGTACTTC; CDR3: CASSRDRIQETQYF
J: TRBJ1-6; size: -; V: TRBV10-3; D: -; DNA: TGTGCCATCAGCTCCTCCCGAGTGACACCGAAGGATTCACCCCTCCACTTT; CDR3: CAISSSRVTPKDSPLHF
J: TRBJ2-7; size: once; V: TRBV28; D: -; DNA: TGTGCCAGCACCCGTCGGAGCCCCTGCGAGCAGTACTTC; CDR3: CASTRRSPCEQYF
J: TRBJ2-2; size: many; V: TRBV7-6; D: TRBD2; DNA: TGTGCCAGCAGCCGCTACACTAGCGGGAGGGCTGGCGGGGAGCTGTTTTTT; CDR3: CASSRYTSGRAGGELFF